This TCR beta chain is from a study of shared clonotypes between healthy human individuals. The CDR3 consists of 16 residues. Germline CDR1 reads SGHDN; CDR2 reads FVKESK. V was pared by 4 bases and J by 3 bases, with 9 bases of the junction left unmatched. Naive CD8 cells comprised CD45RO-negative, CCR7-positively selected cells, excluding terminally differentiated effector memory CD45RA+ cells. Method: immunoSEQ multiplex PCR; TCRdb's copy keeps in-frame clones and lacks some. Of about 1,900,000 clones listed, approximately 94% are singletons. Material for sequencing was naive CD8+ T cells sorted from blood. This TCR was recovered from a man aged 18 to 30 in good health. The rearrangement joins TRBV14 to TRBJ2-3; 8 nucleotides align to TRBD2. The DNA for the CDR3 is TGTGCCAGCAGCCCTACTGGAGGGACTAGGACAGATACGCAGTATTTT. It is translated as CASSPTGGTRTDTQYF.